This T cell receptor beta chain is from a study of T cell responses to AZD1222 COVID-19 vaccine. J gave up 3 bases and V 0 bases, and 1 base lay outside the gene matches. From germline, CDR1 is SGHRS and CDR2 YFSETQ. The CDR3 length is 15 residues. Libraries were prepared by immunoSEQ multiplex PCR; TCRdb keeps only in-frame clonotypes and omits some of them. The sample records some 100,000 clones, roughly nine tenths being singletons. The sequencing here drew on peripheral blood, taken on day 0 of AZD1222 vaccination. The chain employs TRBV5-1 and TRBJ2-3; TRBD2 aligns across 10 bases. This sequence was found in an adult in good health. CDR3 bases: TGCGCCAGCAGCTTGGAGCGGGAGGGGACAGATACGCAGTATTTT. Translation: CASSLEREGTDTQYF.